This T cell receptor beta chain derives from a study of blood T cell repertoires in COVID-19. For the study at large: Acute-phase and convalescent COVID-19 samples originated in the United States, Italy and Spain. In each case, the material was cDNA or gDNA derived from T cells, B-cell-depleted T cells, or PBMCs.

In the original processing: Reference gene primers were amplified, and this amplification served to estimate nucleated cell counts. The method was immunoSEQ multiplex PCR; TCRdb's version includes in-frame clones alone and lacks a portion of them. D and trimming were read from the DNA, whereas the V and J calls and clone size are those reported in that table. The sample records some 150,000 clones, approximately 87% being singletons. CDR3 length equals 14 residues. Trimming shortened V by 4 bases and J by 0 bases, and 8 bases separated the two germline ends. The V gene's germline CDR1 is LNHNV and CDR2 YYDKDF (reference sequence). Participants, about 18 to 100 years old, spanned fewer than 30 US areas.

The TCR sequence derives from a woman aged 25 to 39 with acute COVID-19. Material for sequencing was PBMCs or T cells enriched from blood (not recorded which). The chain joins TRBV15 to TRBJ2-3; D might be TRBD2 (5 bases). CDR3 protein: CATSTGSSTDTQYF. The CDR3 region has the DNA TGTGCCACCAGCACGGGATCTAGCACAGATACGCAGTATTTT.